This record looks at one T cell receptor (beta chain) sequence and its context. There are many counts of this clonotype. It lacks a known antigen. No base-level quality is on record; no much larger clone is a single base apart. The TCR beta CDR3 regions were amplified from the RNA transcripts. The first round of RT-PCR for the TCR CDR3 was performed with the HTBI primer set and the Qiagen OneStep RT-PCR kit. A second multiplex PCR round built the libraries, followed by size selection and purification. Paired-end sequencing of the libraries was performed with 100 bp reads on an Illumina HiSeq2000. Regarding the original processing steps: SOAPnuke was used to process the raw data, removing reads that contained adapters or uncalled bases, had a mean Phred below 15, or lacked an exact match to the constant primer or identifier. COPE v1.2.5 was used to merge the high-quality paired reads, and each unique nucleotide sequence was defined as a clonotype. MiTCR v1.1 was used to align clonotypes to the IMGT TRBV, TRBD and TRBJ reference segments. Analysis was restricted to V-J combinations with a frequency above 0.0001, which covered 98% to 99.2% of repertoires. A TCS score was defined as the ratio of F50 (clonal expansion) to E x V (chaos), with BLOSUM62-based TCRdist applied between CDR3 peptides within each V-J. Welch's t-statistics and random forest reduced roughly 500 V-J features to roughly 13, which were used in a naive Bayes classifier (R e1071). In-frame beta chains were kept once TCRdb had trimmed the public reads at Q25 with fastp and called clones with MiXCR. Every CDR3 protein is listed once, alongside the most common genes and DNA of its rows. Clone size and V and J calls follow TCRdb, not the original study. The sample table contains hundreds of thousands of distinct CDR3 sequences; only one count was recorded for approximately 15% of them. Roughly 26% of the sample is taken by the ten largest.

Hyperthyroidism patients were aged 18 to 65 years and newly diagnosed, with disease duration of less than 2 months. The study excluded patients with uncontrolled infections, other autoimmune diseases, pregnancy or lactation. Diagnoses were based on clinical symptoms, serum thyroxine and TRAb, thyroid ultrasound and orbital computed tomography. For progressor patients, blood was drawn at the first diagnosis of hyperthyroidism, before any ophthalmopathy symptoms had appeared. PBMCs were isolated from approximately 10 ml of fresh peripheral blood by Ficoll-Paque density gradient centrifugation. Progressor patients were defined as those initially diagnosed with Graves' hyperthyroidism in whom ophthalmopathy developed during follow-up. Trizol reagent was used to extract total RNA, and RNA quality was then checked on an Agilent 2100 Bioanalyzer. CDR1 MNHNY and CDR2 SVGAGI were looked up in the germline V gene (reference sequence). Relative to germline, V is missing 2 bases and J is missing 1 base, with 9 bases of the junction outside any gene match. The CDR3 covers 18 residues, taking in both the cysteine and the phenylalanine. Just CDR3 DNA is preserved here, 54 bases in frame from base 1.

The data originate from a study of T cells in Graves' hyperthyroidism and ophthalmopathy (dated by TCRdb to the late 2010s). Looking at the study overall: Peripheral blood was collected at initial diagnosis, before any treatment. Prospective prediction of ophthalmopathy was tested in an independent validation cohort consisting of some 18 hyperthyroidism patients and around 17 patients who later progressed to ophthalmopathy. To identify distinguishing TCR V-J signatures, a discovery cohort of 95 to 100 patients was used, comprising some 45 with Graves' ophthalmopathy and 55 to 65 with stable Graves' hyperthyroidism. The roughly 100 discovery patients were divided at random into training and test sets in a 7:3 ratio. In over five Graves' hyperthyroidism patients, the study also compared T-cell repertoires from thyroid tissue with T-cell repertoires from blood. After sampling, hyperthyroidism patients received methimazole starting at 30 mg daily, and ophthalmopathy patients received high-dose intravenous methylprednisolone. The paper reports TCR Vbeta CDR3 sequencing of some 140 peripheral blood samples: some 44 ophthalmopathy, fewer than 80 hyperthyroidism and around 17 progressor patients. Summary of the overall study and its limitations: No statistical method was used to fix the sample size in advance, and group allocation was not hidden from the investigators. Most expanded thyroid clonotypes (frequency above 0.001) were also found in blood, which suggests that blood repertoires may mirror thyroid immune responses. In cross-validation, a model built on a 13 V-J signature told ophthalmopathy apart from stable hyperthyroidism with approximately 91% sensitivity and 81% to 82% specificity, and in testing the same model reached 80%/75%. During validation, the model predicted progression to ophthalmopathy a median of approximately 6.5 months ahead of onset, with almost 71% sensitivity and 72.22% specificity.

The origin of this receptor is a woman aged 18-29 years with Graves' hyperthyroidism that later progressed to Graves' ophthalmopathy. The sequenced sample consisted of blood. The sequence joins TRBV6-6 to TRBJ1-5; 9 nucleotides in the junction match TRBD1. The CDR3 region: CASSYGTGFNWSNQPQHF. In nucleotide form, the sequence is TGTGCCAGCAGTTACGGGACAGGGTTTAATTGGAGCAATCAGCCCCAGCATTTT.